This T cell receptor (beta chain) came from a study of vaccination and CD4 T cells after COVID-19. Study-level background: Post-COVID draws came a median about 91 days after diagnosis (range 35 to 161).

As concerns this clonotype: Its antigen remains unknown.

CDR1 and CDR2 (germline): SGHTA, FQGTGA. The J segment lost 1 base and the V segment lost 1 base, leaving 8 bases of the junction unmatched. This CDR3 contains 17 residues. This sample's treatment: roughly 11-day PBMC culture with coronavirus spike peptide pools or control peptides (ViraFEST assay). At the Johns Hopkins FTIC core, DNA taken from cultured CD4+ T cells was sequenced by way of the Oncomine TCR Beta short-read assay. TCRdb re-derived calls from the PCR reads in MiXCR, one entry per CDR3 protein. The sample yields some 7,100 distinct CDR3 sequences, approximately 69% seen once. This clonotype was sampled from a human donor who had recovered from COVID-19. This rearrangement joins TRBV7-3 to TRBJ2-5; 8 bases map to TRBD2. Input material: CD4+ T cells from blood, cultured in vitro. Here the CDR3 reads CASSLIGASGLQETQYF. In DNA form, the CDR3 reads TGTGCCAGCAGCTTAATAGGGGCTAGCGGGCTCCAAGAGACCCAGTACTTC.